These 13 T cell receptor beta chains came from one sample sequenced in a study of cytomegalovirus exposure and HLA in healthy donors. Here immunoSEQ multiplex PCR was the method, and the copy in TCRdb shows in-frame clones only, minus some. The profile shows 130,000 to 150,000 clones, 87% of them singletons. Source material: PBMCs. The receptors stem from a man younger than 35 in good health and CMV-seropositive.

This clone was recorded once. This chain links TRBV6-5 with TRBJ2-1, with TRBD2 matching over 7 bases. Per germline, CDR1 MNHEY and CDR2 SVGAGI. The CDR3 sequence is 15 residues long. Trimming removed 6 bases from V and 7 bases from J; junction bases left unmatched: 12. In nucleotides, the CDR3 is TGTGCCAGCAGCCGTGGGGCGGGAGTAAGAAATGAGCAGTTCTTC. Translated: CASSRGAGVRNEQFF.

The CDR3 sequence: CASSLGGGHNSPLHF. The CDR3 coding sequence is TGTGCCAGCAGCTTAGGGGGGGGACATAATTCACCCCTCCACTTT. The V and J genes are TRBV7-2 and TRBJ1-6, with a weak D call TRBD1 (5 bases). In germline, CDR1 is SGHTA, CDR2 FQGNSA. The CDR3 runs 15 residues. The V and J ends lost 1 base and 5 bases respectively, with 9 bases between them.

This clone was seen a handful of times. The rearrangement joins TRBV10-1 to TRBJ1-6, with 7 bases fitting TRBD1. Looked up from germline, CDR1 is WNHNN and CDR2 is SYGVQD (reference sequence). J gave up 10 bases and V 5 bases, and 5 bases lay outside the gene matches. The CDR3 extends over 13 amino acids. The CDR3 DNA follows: TGCGCCAGCAGTCAAGACAGGGTATCACCCCTCCACTTT. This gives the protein CASSQDRVSPLHF.

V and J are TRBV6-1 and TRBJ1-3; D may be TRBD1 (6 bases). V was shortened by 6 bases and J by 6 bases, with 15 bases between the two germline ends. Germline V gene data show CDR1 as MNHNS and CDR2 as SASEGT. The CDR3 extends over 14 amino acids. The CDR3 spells CASRVRGQTNTIYF. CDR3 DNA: TGTGCCAGCAGGGTCCGTGGACAGACAAACACCATATATTTT.

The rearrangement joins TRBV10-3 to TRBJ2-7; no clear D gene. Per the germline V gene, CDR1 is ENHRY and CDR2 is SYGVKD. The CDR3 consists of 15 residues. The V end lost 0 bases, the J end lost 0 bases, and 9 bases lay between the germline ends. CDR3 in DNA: TGTGCCATCAGTGAGTCGAATTACAGCTCCTACGAGCAGTACTTC. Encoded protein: CAISESNYSSYEQYF.

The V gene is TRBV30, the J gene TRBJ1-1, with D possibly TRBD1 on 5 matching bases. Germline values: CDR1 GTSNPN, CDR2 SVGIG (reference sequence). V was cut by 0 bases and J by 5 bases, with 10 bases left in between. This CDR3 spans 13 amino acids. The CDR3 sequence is CAWSVMTETEAFF. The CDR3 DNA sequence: TGTGCCTGGAGTGTCATGACAGAAACTGAAGCTTTCTTT.

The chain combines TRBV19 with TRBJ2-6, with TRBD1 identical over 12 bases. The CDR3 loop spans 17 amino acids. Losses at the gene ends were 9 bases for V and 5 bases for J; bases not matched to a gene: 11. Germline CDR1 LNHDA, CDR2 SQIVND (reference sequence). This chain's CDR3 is CASFPGQGADWANVLTF. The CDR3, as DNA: TGTGCCAGCTTCCCGGGACAGGGGGCGGATTGGGCCAACGTCCTGACTTTC.

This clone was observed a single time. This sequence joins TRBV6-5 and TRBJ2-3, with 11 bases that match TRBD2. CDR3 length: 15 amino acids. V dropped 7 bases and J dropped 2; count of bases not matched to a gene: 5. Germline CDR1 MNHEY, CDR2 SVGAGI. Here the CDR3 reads CASKSLAGDTDTQYF. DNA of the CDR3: TGTGCCAGCAAATCACTAGCGGGAGACACAGATACGCAGTATTTT.

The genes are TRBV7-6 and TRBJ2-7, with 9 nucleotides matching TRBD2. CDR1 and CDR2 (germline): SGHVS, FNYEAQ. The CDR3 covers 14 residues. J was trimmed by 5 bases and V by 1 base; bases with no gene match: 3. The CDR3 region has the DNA TGTGCCAGCAGCTTAGGGCGGGAGGGCCACGAGCAGTACTTC. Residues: CASSLGREGHEQYF.

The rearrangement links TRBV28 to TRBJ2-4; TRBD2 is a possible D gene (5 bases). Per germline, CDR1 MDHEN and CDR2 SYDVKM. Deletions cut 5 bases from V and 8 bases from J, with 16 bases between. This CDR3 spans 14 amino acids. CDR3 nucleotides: TGTGCCAGCAGTATGCTAGCTGCTAAAGACATTCAGTACTTC. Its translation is CASSMLAAKDIQYF.

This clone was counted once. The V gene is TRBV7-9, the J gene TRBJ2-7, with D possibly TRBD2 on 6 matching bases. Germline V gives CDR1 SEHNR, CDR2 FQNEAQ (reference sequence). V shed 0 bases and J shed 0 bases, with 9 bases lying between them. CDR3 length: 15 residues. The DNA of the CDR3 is TGTGCCAGCAGCTTAGCCGGGACTGCCTCCTACGAGCAGTACTTC. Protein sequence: CASSLAGTASYEQYF.

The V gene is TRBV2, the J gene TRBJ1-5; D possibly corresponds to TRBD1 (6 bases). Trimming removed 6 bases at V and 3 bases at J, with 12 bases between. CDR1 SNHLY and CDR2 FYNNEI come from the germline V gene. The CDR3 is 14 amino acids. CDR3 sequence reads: CASRRGSTNQPQHF. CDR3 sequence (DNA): TGTGCCAGCAGAAGGGGGTCAACCAATCAGCCCCAGCATTTT.

This CDR3 is CASISAGGNSHTEAFF. The DNA of the CDR3 is TGTGCCAGCATCAGTGCAGGGGGCAACTCTCACACTGAAGCTTTCTTT. The rearrangement uses TRBV28 and TRBJ1-1, with 8 bases identical to TRBD1. CDR1 is MDHEN and CDR2 is SYDVKM in the germline V gene. J lost 3 bases, V lost 7 bases, and 13 bases had no gene match. The CDR3 has 16 residues.